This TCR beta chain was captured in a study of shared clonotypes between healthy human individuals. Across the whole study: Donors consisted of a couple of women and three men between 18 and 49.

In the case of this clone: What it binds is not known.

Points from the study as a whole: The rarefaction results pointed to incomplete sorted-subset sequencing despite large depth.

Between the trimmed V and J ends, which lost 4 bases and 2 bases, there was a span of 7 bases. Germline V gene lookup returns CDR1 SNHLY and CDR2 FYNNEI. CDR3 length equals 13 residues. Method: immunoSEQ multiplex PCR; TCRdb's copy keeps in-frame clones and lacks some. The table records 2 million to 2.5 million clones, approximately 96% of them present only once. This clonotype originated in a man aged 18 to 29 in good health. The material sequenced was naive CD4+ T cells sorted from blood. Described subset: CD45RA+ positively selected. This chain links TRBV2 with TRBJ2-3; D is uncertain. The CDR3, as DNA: TGTGCCAGCAGTGCTCTTAACACAGATACGCAGTATTTT. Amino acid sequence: CASSALNTDTQYF.